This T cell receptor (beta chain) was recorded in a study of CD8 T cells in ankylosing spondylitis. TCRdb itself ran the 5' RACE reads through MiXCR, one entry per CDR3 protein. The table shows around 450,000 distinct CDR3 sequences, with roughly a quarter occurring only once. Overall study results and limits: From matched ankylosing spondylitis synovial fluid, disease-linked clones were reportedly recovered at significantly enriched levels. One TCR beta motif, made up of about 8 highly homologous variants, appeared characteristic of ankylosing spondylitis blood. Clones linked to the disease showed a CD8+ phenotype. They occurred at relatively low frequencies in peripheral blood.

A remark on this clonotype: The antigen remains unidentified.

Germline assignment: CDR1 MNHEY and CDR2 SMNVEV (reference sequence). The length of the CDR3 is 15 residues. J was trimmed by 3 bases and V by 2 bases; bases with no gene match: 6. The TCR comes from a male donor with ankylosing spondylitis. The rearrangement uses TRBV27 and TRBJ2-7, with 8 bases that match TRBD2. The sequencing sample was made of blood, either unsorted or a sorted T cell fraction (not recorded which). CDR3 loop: CASSLKVAGIYEQYF. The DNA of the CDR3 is TGTGCCAGCAGTTTAAAGGTAGCGGGAATCTACGAGCAGTACTTC.